The 21 T cell receptor beta chains in this list originate from one sample, sequenced in a study of blood T cell repertoires in COVID-19. The protocol was immunoSEQ multiplex PCR, while the TCRdb copy is restricted to in-frame clones and leaves out a portion. The sample contains about 45,000 clones, roughly 70% of which appear only once. The material sequenced was peripheral blood. Receptors originate from a man older than 75 with acute or convalescent COVID-19.

In this sample, this clone is large. This chain links TRBV5-1 with TRBJ2-2, with D possibly TRBD1 on 5 matching bases. The germline V gene has CDR1 SGHRS and CDR2 YFSETQ. CDR3 length: 14 amino acids. Trimming shortened V by 3 bases and J by 3 bases, and 9 bases separated the two germline ends. CDR3: CASSWGSYTGELFF. For the CDR3, the DNA is TGCGCCAGCAGCTGGGGCTCTTACACCGGGGAGCTGTTTTTT. Together with reference TRBV5-1 and TRBJ2-2, the CDR3 gives the full variable domain: KAGVTQTPRYLIKTRGQQVTLSCSPISGHRSVSWYQQTPGQGLQFLFEYFSETQRNKGNFPGRFSGRQFSNSRSEMNVSTLELGDSALYLCASSWGSYTGELFFGEGSRLTVL.

This clone showed up just a few times. J is TRBJ2-7 and V is TRBV6-5; 8 positions match TRBD1. CDR3 length equals 16 residues. Germline trimming cut 4 bases from V and 4 bases from J; bases unmatched to any gene: 12. Germline assignment: CDR1 MNHEY and CDR2 SVGAGI. The CDR3 sequence: CASSSPSGTGSYEQYF. Written as DNA, the CDR3 is TGTGCCAGCAGTTCCCCCTCCGGGACAGGCTCGTACGAGCAGTACTTC.

The chain recombines TRBV5-6 with TRBJ1-1; tentatively, D is TRBD1 (5 bases). Trimming pared 4 bases from V and 0 bases from J, leaving 10 bases between. Germline lookup yields CDR1 SGHDT and CDR2 YYEEEE. This CDR3 comprises 14 residues. The CDR3 loop reads CASSTGHLNTEAFF. CDR3 nucleotide sequence: TGTGCCAGCAGCACCGGACACCTGAACACTGAAGCTTTCTTT.

This chain links TRBV19 with TRBJ2-1; 10 bases fit TRBD2. J gave up 0 bases and V 6 bases, and 5 bases lay outside the gene matches. The CDR3 is made up of 16 amino acids. Germline values: CDR1 LNHDA, CDR2 SQIVND (reference sequence). The CDR3 sequence: CASSPLAGASYNEQFF. CDR3 DNA sequence: TGTGCCAGTAGCCCCCTAGCGGGGGCCTCCTACAATGAGCAGTTCTTC.

The chain combines TRBV5-1 with TRBJ1-1, with a possible D match to TRBD1 (5 bases). This CDR3 is built from 17 residues. CDR1 SGHRS and CDR2 YFSETQ come from the germline V gene. Deletions cut 0 bases from V and 4 bases from J, with 19 bases between. The CDR3 bases are TGCGCCAGCAGCTTGGGCTCGTTCGAAAGGGGCAGCACTGAAGCTTTCTTT. Its translation is CASSLGSFERGSTEAFF. The full variable domain, rest sourced from reference TRBV5-1 and TRBJ1-1, is KAGVTQTPRYLIKTRGQQVTLSCSPISGHRSVSWYQQTPGQGLQFLFEYFSETQRNKGNFPGRFSGRQFSNSRSEMNVSTLELGDSALYLCASSLGSFERGSTEAFFGQGTRLTVV.

This clone was observed once. CDR3 nucleotide sequence: TGCAGCGTTGACCCCCACGTGCGCCCGGGGGAGACCCAGTACTTC. This sequence encodes CSVDPHVRPGETQYF. V and J are TRBV29-1 and TRBJ2-5; D perhaps matches TRBD2 (5 bases). CDR1 is SQVTM and CDR2 is ANQGSEA in the germline V gene. The V gene lost 3 bases and the J gene lost 5 bases, with 19 bases spanning the gap. The CDR3 is 15 amino acids. The whole variable domain, remainder taken from reference TRBV29-1 and TRBJ2-5, is SAVISQKPSRDICQRGTSLTIQCQVDSQVTMMFWYRQQPGQSLTLIATANQGSEATYESGFVIDKFPISRPNLTFSTLTVSNMSPEDSSIYLCSVDPHVRPGETQYFGPGTRLLVL.

The CDR3 sequence: CASSDGTGYGYTF. Written as DNA, the CDR3 is TGTGCCAGCAGTGACGGGACAGGGTATGGCTACACCTTC. The chain couples TRBV25-1 to TRBJ1-2; 9 positions agree with TRBD1. Germline V gene lookup returns CDR1 MGHDK and CDR2 SYGVNS. CDR3 length equals 13 residues. V trimming: 3 bases; J trimming: 5 bases; junction bases outside the gene matches: 1.

The genes are TRBV7-9 and TRBJ2-1, with 9 bases identical to TRBD1. Trimming took 1 base from V and 5 from J; bases not matched to a gene: 3. The V gene's germline CDR1 is SEHNR and CDR2 FQNEAQ (reference sequence). The CDR3 runs 15 residues. CDR3 sequence reads: CASSLGDRAHNEQFF. CDR3 in DNA: TGTGCCAGCAGCTTAGGGGACAGGGCCCACAATGAGCAGTTCTTC.

The rearrangement joins TRBV4-1 to TRBJ2-7, with D unresolved. CDR1 and CDR2 from the germline V gene are MGHRA and YSYEKL. This CDR3 is built from 13 residues. Trimming took off 1 base at V and 2 bases at J, with 6 bases between the two ends. The CDR3 protein is CASSQVSAYEQYF. CDR3 bases: TGCGCCAGCAGCCAAGTTTCGGCCTACGAGCAGTACTTC.

This rearrangement joins TRBV19 to TRBJ2-3; 7 bases are a match to TRBD1. Losses at the gene ends were 6 bases for V and 2 bases for J; bases not matched to a gene: 14. The CDR3 has 17 residues. Germline V gene sequence: CDR1 LNHDA, CDR2 SQIVND (reference sequence). The CDR3 DNA follows: TGTGCCAGTAGCAGCGATCGGACAGGTGGGGACACAGATACGCAGTATTTT. Translation: CASSSDRTGGDTDTQYF.

The chain combines TRBV7-2 with TRBJ2-5; 11 bases agree with TRBD2. Looked up from germline, CDR1 is SGHTA and CDR2 is FQGNSA. The CDR3 runs to 16 residues. The junction had 8 bases not matched to a gene; V was cut back by 4 bases and J by 4 bases. The CDR3 here is CASSYSGGDPGETQYF. The CDR3 DNA sequence: TGTGCCAGCAGCTATAGCGGGGGGGACCCAGGAGAGACCCAGTACTTC.

This clone was seen only a few times. This chain uses TRBV3-1 (or the pseudogene TRBV3-2) with TRBJ1-6; TRBD1 is a possible D gene (5 bases). Trimming removed 5 bases from V and 13 bases from J, with 21 bases in between. Germline V lookup: CDR1 LGHDT, CDR2 YNNKEL (reference sequence). The CDR3 is 15 residues long. CDR3 in DNA: TGTGCCAGCAGCGAATTGCCAGGCGGGGACTGGCCCCTCCACTTT. It codes for CASSELPGGDWPLHF.

As DNA, the CDR3 is TGTGCCAGTTTTTTCGGGACAGGGGGCGTGAAGGATCCCTACAATGAGCAGTTCTTC. Translating it yields CASFFGTGGVKDPYNEQFF. The chain recombines TRBV5-6 with TRBJ2-1, with 12 bases aligning to TRBD1. The CDR3 sequence is 19 residues long. Germline values: CDR1 SGHDT, CDR2 YYEEEE. Trimming at V came to 8 bases and at J to 2 bases, leaving 17 bases not matched to a gene.

A few counts support this clone. The chain combines TRBV12-3 or TRBV12-4 with TRBJ1-5; D remains unclear. This CDR3 spans 12 amino acids. V was trimmed by 0 bases and J by 11 bases, leaving 8 bases between them. The CDR3 loop reads CASSLAAGTQHF. As DNA, the CDR3 is TGTGCCAGCAGTTTAGCAGCGGGGACCCAGCATTTT.

The J gene is TRBJ1-2, the V gene TRBV7-8; 8 positions match TRBD1. This CDR3 is 15 amino acids long. Germline CDR1 is SGHVS and CDR2 is FQNEAQ. V lost 5 bases, J lost 7 bases, and 12 bases stayed unmatched. CDR3 loop: CASSAGVAGGVGYTF. DNA for the CDR3: TGTGCCAGCAGCGCAGGAGTGGCAGGGGGCGTTGGCTACACCTTC.

This chain uses TRBV6-2 or TRBV6-3 with TRBJ1-1, with D possibly matching TRBD1 (5 bases). CDR3 length equals 15 residues. Germline values: CDR1 MNHEY, CDR2 SVGEGT. Deletions cut 3 bases from V and 1 base from J, with 12 bases between. The chain's CDR3 is CASSYNRWRNTEAFF. The DNA of the CDR3 is TGTGCCAGCAGTTATAACAGGTGGCGGAACACTGAAGCTTTCTTT.

The count of this clone is one. This chain uses TRBV28 with TRBJ2-5, with D possibly TRBD1 on 5 matching bases. CDR1 MDHEN and CDR2 SYDVKM come from the germline V gene. The CDR3 spans 14 residues. V lost 6 bases and J lost 3, with 14 bases in between. The DNA of the CDR3 is TGTGCCAGCAGGACCCAGTACAGGAAAGAGACCCAGTACTTC. This codes for CASRTQYRKETQYF.

This chain uses TRBV15 with TRBJ1-1, with 9 bases lining up with TRBD1. Germline loops: CDR1 LNHNV, CDR2 YYDKDF (reference sequence). CDR3 length equals 18 residues. The V segment lost 2 bases and the J segment 0 bases; nucleotides outside the gene matches: 10. The CDR3 is CATSRRTGAGGMNTEAFF. Here the CDR3 DNA reads TGTGCCACCAGCAGAAGGACAGGGGCCGGTGGGATGAACACTGAAGCTTTCTTT.

This clone was seen a handful of times. The chain has TRBV5-5 and TRBJ1-1; 7 positions agree with TRBD1. The V gene end was trimmed by 5 bases and the J gene end by 0 bases; junction bases not matched to a gene: 1. The CDR3 loop spans 13 amino acids. Germline CDR1 reads SGHKS; CDR2 reads YYEKEE (reference sequence). The CDR3 nucleotides read TGTGCCAGCAGACAGGGGTTGAACACTGAAGCTTTCTTT. Its protein is CASRQGLNTEAFF.

The chain is built from TRBV2 and TRBJ2-2; 8 bases line up with TRBD2. This CDR3 is built from 14 residues. The J segment lost 5 bases and the V segment lost 3 bases, leaving 2 bases of the junction unmatched. The germline V gene encodes CDR1 SNHLY and CDR2 FYNNEI. CDR3 sequence: CASSEAGGTGELFF. In nucleotides, the CDR3 is TGTGCCAGCAGTGAGGCGGGGGGTACCGGGGAGCTGTTTTTT.

The chain combines TRBV4-1 with TRBJ1-4; maybe TRBD1 (6 bases). CDR1 is MGHRA, CDR2 YSYEKL, per germline. The CDR3 extends over 15 amino acids. V lost 2 bases and J 1 base, leaving 8 bases between the germline ends. The CDR3 reads CASSQNRVTNEKLFF. As DNA, the CDR3 is TGCGCCAGCAGCCAAAACAGGGTAACTAATGAAAAACTGTTTTTT.